This is a list of T cell receptor beta chains from one sample in a study of blood T cell repertoires in COVID-19. The method was immunoSEQ multiplex PCR; TCRdb's version includes in-frame clones alone and lacks a portion of them. The table records 350,000 to 500,000 clones, approximately 90% of them present only once. The sequenced material came from peripheral blood. These receptors came from a man between 18 and 29 years old with COVID-19, enrolled during active disease. The CDR3 runs from the conserved cysteine through the conserved F or W. D genes are given only for firm matches. For some rows the clone size is stated as once, few or many, or as a class when expanded; others skip it.

cdr3_nt | cdr3_aa | v_call | clone_size | j_call | d_call
TGTGCCAGCAGCCATCTAGGAACCGAGCAGTACTTC | CASSHLGTEQYF | TRBV11-1 | once | TRBJ2-7 | -
TGTGCCAGCTCACTTAACGGACTAGTCGGGTTTAATGAGCAGTTCTTC | CASSLNGLVGFNEQFF | TRBV18 | - | TRBJ2-1 | TRBD2
TGTGCCAGCAGCCTGGGACATTTCACTGAAGCTTTCTTT | CASSLGHFTEAFF | TRBV27 | - | TRBJ1-1 | -
TGTGCCAGCAGCTTAGACGGGACAGGTTGGGCTTTCTTT | CASSLDGTGWAFF | TRBV11-3 | - | TRBJ1-1 | TRBD1
TGTGCCTGGGAGGGGACAGGGGGTTCACCCCTCCACTTT | CAWEGTGGSPLHF | TRBV30 | - | TRBJ1-6 | TRBD1
TGTGCCAGCAGCCAAGTCGGGGAGAAGGGCTACACCTTC | CASSQVGEKGYTF | TRBV4-2 | - | TRBJ1-2 | -
TGTGCCAGCAGTGAAGAACCGGGACAGAGGAACACTGAAGCTTTCTTT | CASSEEPGQRNTEAFF | TRBV2 | - | TRBJ1-1 | TRBD1
TGTGCCAGCAGCTTAGTTCCCCGGGGGGATACTAGCACAGATACGCAGTATTTT | CASSLVPRGDTSTDTQYF | TRBV11-3 | - | TRBJ2-3 | TRBD2
TGTGCCAGCAGCCTGAGCTCCCCGTTCCAAGAGACCCAGTACTTC | CASSLSSPFQETQYF | TRBV14 | - | TRBJ2-5 | -
TGCGCCAGCAGCTCGGCGGGAGAGGGTGAGCAGTTCTTC | CASSSAGEGEQFF | TRBV5-1 | - | TRBJ2-1 | TRBD2
TGTGCCAGCAGCCCGCAGGGGGCCTCTGGAAACACCATATATTTT | CASSPQGASGNTIYF | TRBV7-9 | - | TRBJ1-3 | TRBD1
TGCGCCAGCAGCCGAGGTGGGGCCGAGCCCTACGAGCAGTACTTC | CASSRGGAEPYEQYF | TRBV4-1 | - | TRBJ2-7 | -
TGTGCCAGTAAGGTCTGGGGGGGGAATGAGCAGTTCTTC | CASKVWGGNEQFF | TRBV19 | - | TRBJ2-1 | TRBD2
TGTGCCAGCAGTTACTCTCTAGCGACCTACAATGAGCAGTTCTTC | CASSYSLATYNEQFF | TRBV6-5 | - | TRBJ2-1 | -
TGTGCCAGCAGGCGGCGGGACAGGGGTGAAAAACTGTTTTTT | CASRRRDRGEKLFF | TRBV2 | - | TRBJ1-4 | TRBD1
TGCGCCAGCAGCCAAGATGTGGGGCCAAGCTCCTATAATTCACCCCTCCACTTT | CASSQDVGPSSYNSPLHF | TRBV4-1 | - | TRBJ1-6 | -
TGTGCCAGCAGCCTGGCCAGCTCCTACGAGCAGTACTTC | CASSLASSYEQYF | TRBV3-1/TRBV3-2 | - | TRBJ2-7 | -
TGCGCCAGCAGCGCTGGGACAGTTAACACCGGGGAGCTGTTTTTT | CASSAGTVNTGELFF | TRBV5-1 | - | TRBJ2-2 | TRBD1
TGTGCCAGCAGCTTATGGACTAGCGGGAGGACAGATACGCAGTATTTT | CASSLWTSGRTDTQYF | TRBV7-2 | - | TRBJ2-3 | TRBD2
TGCGCCAGCAGCTCAGGGTCGAACACTGAAGCTTTCTTT | CASSSGSNTEAFF | TRBV5-1 | - | TRBJ1-1 | -
TGTGCCATCAGTGAGAAATTTGGGACTAACGAAGAGACCCAGTACTTC | CAISEKFGTNEETQYF | TRBV10-3 | once | TRBJ2-5 | TRBD2
TGTGCCAGCAGTTCCGACAGCTTGAGCAATCAGCCCCAGCATTTT | CASSSDSLSNQPQHF | TRBV6-2/TRBV6-3 | once | TRBJ1-5 | -
TGTGCCAGCAGTACCCACGTGGACTACACCTACGAGCAGTACTTC | CASSTHVDYTYEQYF | TRBV6-5 | - | TRBJ2-7 | -
TGTGCCAGCAGACACAGCTACAATGAGCAGTTCTTC | CASRHSYNEQFF | TRBV3-1/TRBV3-2 | - | TRBJ2-1 | -
TGTGCCAGCAGGGCCGGGACAGAAGAGACCCAGTACTTC | CASRAGTEETQYF | TRBV2 | - | TRBJ2-5 | TRBD1
TGTGCCAGCAGCTTAGCTTCAGGGCCAGATTCACCCCTCCACTTT | CASSLASGPDSPLHF | TRBV7-8 | - | TRBJ1-6 | -
TGTGCTAGCGGTTTCGGAGGGGCGGTGGAGACCCAGTACTTC | CASGFGGAVETQYF | TRBV12-5 | - | TRBJ2-5 | -
TGTGCCAGCGGTAGGACAGGGAGGAAAGAAAAACTGTTTTTT | CASGRTGRKEKLFF | TRBV6-5 | - | TRBJ1-4 | TRBD1
TGTGCCAGCAGCGCTAGAGGGGACAGGGCTGATCAGCCCCAGCATTTT | CASSARGDRADQPQHF | TRBV13 | - | TRBJ1-5 | TRBD1
TGTGCCACAGGACAGTCCGAGGACATTCAGTACTTC | CATGQSEDIQYF | TRBV10-3 | - | TRBJ2-4 | -
TGCGCCAGCACCCCGGGGGGGGCAGATACGCAGTATTTT | CASTPGGADTQYF | TRBV10-2 | - | TRBJ2-3 | TRBD2
TGTGCCAGCAGCTTAGTAGGACTAAACACAGATACGCAGTATTTT | CASSLVGLNTDTQYF | TRBV7-6 | - | TRBJ2-3 | -
TGTGCCAGCAGGGCTGGGGGAGCGGGAGGGTACAATGAGCAGTTCTTC | CASRAGGAGGYNEQFF | TRBV6-6 | few | TRBJ2-1 | TRBD2
TGTGCCAGCACTTGGCAGGGGCGAGTAGCTTTCTTT | CASTWQGRVAFF | TRBV12-3/TRBV12-4 | few | TRBJ1-1 | -
TGTGCCAGCAGCTCCCCGGGACTAGCGGGAGGTGAGCAGTTCTTC | CASSSPGLAGGEQFF | TRBV5-6 | - | TRBJ2-1 | TRBD2
TGCGCCAGCAGTGCCCCGAGCTCTGGAAACACCATATATTTT | CASSAPSSGNTIYF | TRBV10-1 | - | TRBJ1-3 | -
TGTGCCTGGAGTTGGGGTAGCGGGGATACCGGGGAGCTGTTTTTT | CAWSWGSGDTGELFF | TRBV30 | - | TRBJ2-2 | TRBD2
TGTGCCAGCAGCCAGGGGGTCTACGAGCAGTACTTC | CASSQGVYEQYF | TRBV21-1 | - | TRBJ2-7 | -